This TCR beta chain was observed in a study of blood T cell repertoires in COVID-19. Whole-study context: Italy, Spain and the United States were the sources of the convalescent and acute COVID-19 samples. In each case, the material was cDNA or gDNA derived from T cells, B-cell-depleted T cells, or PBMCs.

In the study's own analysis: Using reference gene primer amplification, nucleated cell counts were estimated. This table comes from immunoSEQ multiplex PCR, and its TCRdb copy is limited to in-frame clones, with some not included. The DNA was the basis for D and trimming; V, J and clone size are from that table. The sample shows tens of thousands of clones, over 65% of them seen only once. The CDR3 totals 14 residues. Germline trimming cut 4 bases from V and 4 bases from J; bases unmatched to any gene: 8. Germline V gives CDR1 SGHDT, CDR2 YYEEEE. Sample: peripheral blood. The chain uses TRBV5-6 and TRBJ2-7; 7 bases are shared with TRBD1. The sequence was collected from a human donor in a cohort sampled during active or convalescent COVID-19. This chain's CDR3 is CASSLTGFSYEQYF. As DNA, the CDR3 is TGTGCCAGCAGCCTGACAGGGTTCTCTTACGAGCAGTACTTC.